The clone carrying this T cell receptor (beta chain) was counted between two and nine times. What it binds is unknown. This sample was taken from a study of post-analysis software for immune sequencing data. Overall study context: The disease courses covered relapsing-remitting, secondary progressive and progressive-relapsing multiple sclerosis.

Broader study findings: Batch-mates among the samples co-clustered strongly by F measure. The study found significantly lower normalized Chao1 diversity in multiple sclerosis patients than in controls.

Prepared TCR beta cDNA libraries contained unique molecular identifiers. Each CDR3 protein gets one entry after TCRdb re-called the PCR reads with MiXCR. The sample has roughly 570,000 distinct CDR3 sequences; 34% are singletons. Material: blood. This TCR was recovered from a girl under 18 with multiple sclerosis.

The chain's CDR3 is CASSFSGVADTQYF. CDR3 sequence (DNA): TGTGCCAGCAGCTTCAGCGGGGTAGCAGATACGCAGTATTTT. This sequence joins TRBV7-7 and TRBJ2-3, with 7 bases that match TRBD2. Germline V gene data show CDR1 as SSHAT and CDR2 as FNYEAQ (reference sequence). J gave up 4 bases and V 3 bases, and 4 bases lay outside the gene matches. The CDR3 runs 14 residues.